These 6 T cell receptor beta chains were sequenced from one sample in a study of vaccination and CD4 T cells after COVID-19. Sequenced with the Oncomine TCR Beta short-read assay was DNA taken from cultured CD4+ T cells. TCRdb re-called the PCR reads through MiXCR, storing one row per CDR3 protein. The sample has about 17,000 distinct CDR3 sequences, about 56% seen once. These TCRs are of unknown antigen specificity. Treatment meaning: approximately nine-day PBMC culture with coronavirus spike peptide pools or control peptides (ViraFEST assay). The specimen sequenced was CD4+ T cells from blood, cultured in vitro. All receptors derive from a human donor who had recovered from COVID-19.

A few counts support this clonotype. This sequence joins TRBV20-1 and TRBJ2-2, with D perhaps TRBD2 (6 bases). The CDR3 runs 14 residues. Germline lookup yields CDR1 DFQATT and CDR2 SNEGSKA (reference sequence). V was pared by 3 bases and J by 4 bases, with 12 bases between. The CDR3: CSARGGRGTGELFF. The CDR3 DNA follows: TGCAGTGCTAGGGGGGGTCGTGGCACCGGGGAGCTGTTTTTT.

This chain links TRBV24-1 with TRBJ2-5; 7 nucleotides agree with TRBD1. V trimming: 3 bases; J trimming: 5 bases; junction bases outside the gene matches: 8. From germline, CDR1 is KGHDR and CDR2 SFDVKD. The CDR3 extends over 15 amino acids. The CDR3 loop is CATSDPSRDSETQYF. CDR3 DNA: TGTGCCACCAGTGATCCGTCCCGGGACAGTGAGACCCAGTACTTC.

The chain uses TRBV3-1 and TRBJ2-7; 10 bases are shared with TRBD2. The CDR3 contains 13 residues. Germline loops: CDR1 LGHDT, CDR2 YNNKEL (reference sequence). Trimming at V came to 7 bases and at J to 2 bases, leaving 2 bases not matched to a gene. The CDR3 DNA sequence: TGTGCCAGCAAACTAGCGGGGACCTACGAGCAGTACTTC. This translates into CASKLAGTYEQYF.

V is TRBV2 and J is TRBJ2-5, with D unclear. The ends were cut back, 7 bases at V and 3 bases at J, with 9 bases in the middle. Germline V CDR1 and CDR2: SNHLY, FYNNEI. The CDR3 is made up of 12 amino acids. The CDR3 loop reads CASKRQEETQYF. The CDR3 DNA reads TGTGCCAGCAAGAGGCAAGAAGAGACCCAGTACTTC.

The chain recombines TRBV28 with TRBJ1-2; 9 nucleotides line up with TRBD1. The CDR3 is 15 residues long. From germline, CDR1 is MDHEN and CDR2 SYDVKM. Losses at the gene ends were 5 bases for V and 1 base for J; bases not matched to a gene: 5. CDR3 nucleotides: TGTGCCAGCAGTGGACAGGGGCAATTTAACTATGGCTACACCTTC. This encodes CASSGQGQFNYGYTF.

This clonotype was observed a single time. The rearrangement uses TRBV28 and TRBJ1-2; D is unclear. Trimming took 3 bases from V and 1 from J, leaving 12 bases between them. CDR1 and CDR2 (germline): MDHEN, SYDVKM. The CDR3 loop spans 15 amino acids. CDR3 sequence reads: CASSLVLSNNYGYTF. The DNA for the CDR3 is TGTGCCAGCAGTTTGGTGCTCTCAAATAACTATGGCTACACCTTC.